The T cell receptor beta chain described here comes from a study of CD8 T cells in ankylosing spondylitis. This clonotype was counted at least ten times. Its antigen is unknown. Study findings and constraints: Earlier studies detected some motif variants in reactive arthritis synovial fluid and blood. Significant enrichment of disease-linked clones was reported in matched ankylosing spondylitis synovial fluid. Disease-associated clones were CD8+ and fairly uncommon in peripheral blood. Apparently characteristic of ankylosing spondylitis blood was a TCR beta motif (under ten highly homologous variants).

V was shortened by 2 bases and J by 2 bases, with 4 bases between the two germline ends. This CDR3 is 12 amino acids long. Germline V gives CDR1 DFQATT, CDR2 SNEGSKA (reference sequence). Quantitative 5'-RACE with molecular barcodes generated TCR beta libraries. TCRdb processed the 5' RACE reads anew with MiXCR; each CDR3 protein has one entry. The sample consists of approximately 550,000 distinct CDR3 sequences, roughly 13% of them appearing once. The sequenced sample consisted of blood, either unsorted or a sorted T cell fraction (not recorded which). This receptor was obtained from a male donor with ankylosing spondylitis. The chain joins TRBV20-1 to TRBJ2-4; no clear D gene. The CDR3 is CSARFPKNIQYF. The CDR3 DNA follows: TGCAGTGCTAGATTCCCCAAAAACATTCAGTACTTC.